This T cell receptor (beta chain) was documented in a study of identical twins. Using its own MiXCR run on the 5' RACE reads, TCRdb lists one record per CDR3 protein. Of roughly 750,000 distinct CDR3 sequences listed, approximately 22% are singletons. Germline V gives CDR1 LNHNV, CDR2 YYDKDF (reference sequence). CDR3 length: 16 amino acids. Note on this clonotype: Mismatch with germline at one junction end may stem from a read error.

These data also featured in a second study, about T cells expressing NK-cell markers. That report notes: TCR beta repertoires came from sorted CD3+CD56+NKG2C+, CD3+CD56+NKG2C- and CD3+CD56-NKG2C+ T cells. Within the sequenced cohort of eight donors, seven exhibited HCMV seropositivity and one was seronegative. Dominance of the CD3+CD56-NKG2C+ fraction by these clonotypes also held in several donors.

Sequencing was performed on PBMCs. The chain carries TRBV15 and TRBJ2-1, with D perhaps TRBD2 (7 bases). The source is a young woman in good health. The CDR3 reads CATSRDRDLAGARLVF. The CDR3 DNA reads as TGTGCCACCAGCAGAGATCGGGACCTGGCGGGGGCCCGTTTGGTCTTC.